A single sample gave rise to the 19 T cell receptor beta chains below, sequenced in a study of response to subunit inactivated influenza vaccine. TCRdb called the RT-PCR reads again in MiXCR, with one record for every CDR3 protein. Among 500,000 to 600,000 distinct CDR3 sequences listed, 10% to 15% were seen once. The sample in question was PBMCs from blood, obtained on the day of vaccination. The receptor set was obtained from a man aged 50-59 years who received an inactivated influenza vaccine.

The chain employs TRBV27 and TRBJ2-2; 11 nucleotides line up with TRBD2. This CDR3 contains 16 residues. Trimming cost V 4 bases and J 3 bases; bases outside gene matches: 4. The germline gives CDR1 MNHEY, CDR2 SMNVEV (reference sequence). CDR3 sequence (DNA): TGTGCCAGCAGTTCCGGGACTAGCGGATACACCGGGGAGCTGTTTTTT. This encodes CASSSGTSGYTGELFF.

There are a few counts of this clonotype. V gene TRBV27 combines with J gene TRBJ1-6; D not resolved. Between the trimmed V and J ends, which lost 4 bases and 6 bases, there was a span of 7 bases. The CDR3 consists of 13 residues. The germline V gene has CDR1 MNHEY and CDR2 SMNVEV (reference sequence). DNA for the CDR3: TGTGCCAGCAGTTATGCAGTTAATTCACCCCTCCACTTT. Its translation: CASSYAVNSPLHF.

This clonotype was observed a handful of times. CDR3 sequence: CSVQQGNEQYF. In DNA form, the CDR3 reads TGCAGTGTTCAACAGGGGAACGAGCAGTACTTC. The chain combines TRBV20-1 with TRBJ2-7, with TRBD1 identical over 7 bases. Germline assignment: CDR1 DFQATT and CDR2 SNEGSKA (reference sequence). V shed 7 bases and J 5 bases; nucleotides not matched to a gene: 5. CDR3 length: 11 amino acids.

The chain joins TRBV20-1 to TRBJ1-1; D may be TRBD1 (5 bases). Between the trimmed V and J ends, which lost 1 base and 1 base, there was a span of 10 bases. The CDR3 consists of 14 residues. Looked up from germline, CDR1 is DFQATT and CDR2 is SNEGSKA (reference sequence). CDR3 residues: CSARGGVGNTEAFF. Here the CDR3 DNA reads TGCAGTGCTAGAGGAGGGGTGGGGAACACTGAAGCTTTCTTT.

The sample holds a few counts of this clonotype. The V and J genes are TRBV5-5 and TRBJ2-6; possible D gene TRBD1, 6 bases. The CDR3 runs to 17 residues. CDR1 is SGHKS and CDR2 is YYEKEE in the germline V gene (reference sequence). V was clipped by 5 bases and J by 0 bases, with 15 bases between them. CDR3 sequence: CASRPGTSFSGANVLTF. CDR3 sequence (DNA): TGTGCCAGCAGGCCCGGGACATCGTTCTCTGGGGCCAACGTCCTGACTTTC.

V usage is TRBV7-8 and J usage is TRBJ2-4; D is possibly TRBD1 (6 bases). Germline CDR1 SGHVS, CDR2 FQNEAQ. This CDR3 contains 16 residues. Trimming removed 5 bases from V and 3 bases from J, with 17 bases in between. Here the CDR3 reads CASSPNTGFNKNIQYF. The DNA for the CDR3 is TGTGCCAGCAGCCCTAATACAGGGTTTAACAAAAACATTCAGTACTTC.

Ten or more counts support this clonotype. V and J are TRBV7-8 and TRBJ2-1; 10 bases agree with TRBD2. CDR3 length: 19 amino acids. The junction had 11 bases not matched to a gene; V was cut back by 1 base and J by 2 bases. CDR1 SGHVS and CDR2 FQNEAQ come from the germline V gene. The CDR3 region has the DNA TGTGCCAGCAGCTTAGTTACTAGCGGGAACCCTCCTACCTACAATGAGCAGTTCTTC. Translation: CASSLVTSGNPPTYNEQFF.

At least ten counts were recorded for this clonotype. The gene calls are TRBV6-5 and TRBJ1-1, with D possibly being TRBD1 (5 bases). Germline-derived CDR1 and CDR2 are MNHEY and SVGAGI. The CDR3 length is 15 residues. Trimming removed 0 bases at V and 0 bases at J, with 8 bases between. The CDR3 DNA reads as TGTGCCAGCAGTTACTCCCAGGGAGTGAACACTGAAGCTTTCTTT. Translated, it gives CASSYSQGVNTEAFF.

This clonotype occurred a few times. The chain uses TRBV6-2 or TRBV6-3 and TRBJ2-4; possibly TRBD1 for D (6 bases). The ends were cut back, 2 bases at V and 0 bases at J, with 26 bases in the middle. CDR1 is MNHEY and CDR2 is SVGEGT in the germline V gene. The length of the CDR3 is 21 residues. The chain's CDR3 is CASSYPARGHRSPIAKNIQYF. CDR3 nucleotide sequence: TGTGCCAGCAGTTACCCAGCCCGGGGACACAGGAGCCCAATAGCCAAAAACATTCAGTACTTC.

This chain connects TRBV12-3 or TRBV12-4 to TRBJ2-3; 9 bases fit TRBD2. This CDR3 is built from 17 residues. The V segment lost 6 bases and the J segment 0 bases; nucleotides outside the gene matches: 10. Here the CDR3 DNA reads TGTGCCAGCAGGCGCCCGGGACTAGCTTTCAGCACAGATACGCAGTATTTT. It encodes CASRRPGLAFSTDTQYF.

A few counts support this clonotype. The CDR3 DNA is TGTGCCAGCAGCGGGGCAGGGATGAGTGGCTACACCTTC. Encoded protein: CASSGAGMSGYTF. The chain combines TRBV7-2 with TRBJ1-2, with a tentative D call TRBD1 (5 bases). The germline V gene has CDR1 SGHTA and CDR2 FQGNSA. Trimming pared 5 bases from V and 7 bases from J, leaving 14 bases between. CDR3 length equals 13 residues.

This clonotype was recorded many times. The genes are TRBV7-2 and TRBJ2-1, with 7 nucleotides matching TRBD2. The germline CDR1 and CDR2 sequences are SGHTA and FQGNSA. The CDR3 length is 14 residues. With V trimmed by 1 base and J by 5 bases, 2 bases remained unmatched. The CDR3: CASSLVAGDNEQFF. In DNA form, the CDR3 reads TGTGCCAGCAGCTTAGTTGCGGGAGACAATGAGCAGTTCTTC.

V gene TRBV7-8 combines with J gene TRBJ2-2; D unclear. This CDR3 comprises 13 residues. Per the germline V gene, CDR1 is SGHVS and CDR2 is FQNEAQ. V was pared by 4 bases and J by 5 bases, with 8 bases between. CDR3 DNA: TGTGCCAGCAGCTCCGGCCGGACCGGGGAGCTGTTTTTT. Translated: CASSSGRTGELFF.

This clonotype appeared many times. The chain joins TRBV5-1 to TRBJ1-1; D gene uncertain. This CDR3 has 14 amino acids. V shed 0 bases and J shed 4 bases, with 10 bases lying between them. In germline, CDR1 is SGHRS, CDR2 YFSETQ. The CDR3 coding sequence is TGCGCCAGCAGCTTGGAACAGACGGGCACTGAAGCTTTCTTT. This encodes CASSLEQTGTEAFF.

The CDR3 DNA reads as TGTGCCAGCAGCTTGGGGGCAGGGTGGGCCCTTGAAACCTCTAACTATGGCTACACCTTC. Residues: CASSLGAGWALETSNYGYTF. This sequence joins TRBV5-6 and TRBJ1-2, with D maybe TRBD1 (5 bases). From germline, CDR1 is SGHDT and CDR2 YYEEEE. The CDR3 has 20 amino acids. V dropped 0 bases and J dropped 0 bases, with 24 bases sitting between them.

In its sample, this clonotype was seen a few times. This chain uses TRBV11-3 with TRBJ2-1, with D unresolved. Trimming left V 3 bases short and J 8 bases short, with 14 bases between. Germline V lookup: CDR1 SGHNT, CDR2 YENEEA. The CDR3 runs to 14 residues. The CDR3 loop reads CASSFGPRNDEQFF. The CDR3 DNA follows: TGTGCCAGCAGCTTCGGGCCTCGTAACGATGAGCAGTTCTTC.

This clonotype was seen at least ten times. The genes are TRBV12-3 or TRBV12-4 and TRBJ1-2; TRBD1 might be the D (6 bases). The length of the CDR3 is 13 residues. Trimming shortened V by 3 bases and J by 6 bases, and 11 bases separated the two germline ends. The CDR3, as DNA: TGTGCCAGCAGTTTTCATGGGGGCGATGGCTACACCTTC. Its protein is CASSFHGGDGYTF.

The chain uses TRBV6-1 and TRBJ2-1; D possibly uses TRBD1 or TRBD2 (5 bases each). The CDR3 extends over 14 amino acids. With 8 bases removed from V and 6 bases from J, the gap between germline ends came to 17 bases. Germline CDR1 and CDR2: MNHNS and SASEGT. In DNA form, the CDR3 reads TGTGCCAGCGGCCCAGGGAGTTTGGGCAATGAGCAGTTCTTC. Its protein is CASGPGSLGNEQFF.

V usage is TRBV5-5 and J usage is TRBJ1-5; weak D call: TRBD1 (6 bases). The CDR3 is 16 amino acids. Trimming pared 4 bases from V and 3 bases from J, leaving 17 bases between. CDR1 is SGHKS and CDR2 is YYEKEE in the germline V gene (reference sequence). The chain's CDR3 is CASSAGLRDNNQPQHF. The CDR3 DNA is TGTGCCAGCAGCGCCGGTCTTCGGGACAACAATCAGCCCCAGCATTTT.